Presented here are 26 T cell receptor beta chains from one specimen sequenced in a study of blood T cell repertoires in COVID-19. TCRdb keeps only in-frame clones here, not all; method: immunoSEQ multiplex PCR. The sample has fewer than 300,000 clones, more than 70% seen once. The sample was peripheral blood. These receptors came from a middle-aged woman who had recovered from COVID-19.

This clone was found a few times. DNA of the CDR3: TGTGCCAGCAGCCCAACGGGGGACACTGAAGCTTTCTTT. This translates into CASSPTGDTEAFF. The gene calls are TRBV7-9 and TRBJ1-1, with D possibly TRBD1 on 5 matching bases. The CDR3 length is 13 residues. Per the germline V gene, CDR1 is SEHNR and CDR2 is FQNEAQ (reference sequence). The ends were cut back, 5 bases at V and 3 bases at J, with 10 bases in the middle.

The chain employs TRBV6-5 and TRBJ2-1; 10 positions match TRBD2. After removal of 7 bases from V and 0 bases from J, the junction contained 3 bases not matched to a gene. There are 15 residues in the CDR3. Germline CDR1 MNHEY, CDR2 SVGAGI. The CDR3 loop is CASKSSGSSYNEQFF. The CDR3 DNA is TGTGCCAGCAAGTCTAGCGGGAGCTCCTACAATGAGCAGTTCTTC.

The rearrangement uses TRBV2 and TRBJ1-2; 9 bases are shared with TRBD1. The CDR3 sequence is 15 residues long. The J segment lost 8 bases and the V segment lost 3 bases, leaving 10 bases of the junction unmatched. Germline CDR1 is SNHLY and CDR2 is FYNNEI. CDR3 loop: CASSDSRGQGSGYTF. CDR3 sequence (DNA): TGTGCCAGCAGTGACAGTCGAGGACAGGGGTCGGGCTACACCTTC.

The chain uses TRBV30 and TRBJ2-2; TRBD2 matches 11 bases. V trimming: 8 bases; J trimming: 7 bases; junction bases outside the gene matches: 6. CDR3 length: 13 amino acids. Germline V gene data show CDR1 as GTSNPN and CDR2 as SVGIG (reference sequence). CDR3 nucleotide sequence: TGTGCCGGGATAGCGGGAGGGGTCGGGGAGCTGTTTTTT. Its translation: CAGIAGGVGELFF.

This sequence joins TRBV28 and TRBJ2-1; D is possibly TRBD1 (6 bases). The CDR3 spans 16 residues. The ends were cut back, 2 bases at V and 2 bases at J, with 13 bases in the middle. CDR1 and CDR2 (germline): MDHEN, SYDVKM. In DNA, the CDR3 is TGTGCCAGCAGTTTAGTGGGGCAGGGGCCCTACAATGAGCAGTTCTTC. Translating it yields CASSLVGQGPYNEQFF.

To note about this clone: This specimen includes other DNA sequences encoding the same CDR3. This chain links TRBV9 with TRBJ1-5; 10 bases fit TRBD1. This CDR3 is 16 amino acids long. CDR1 is SGDLS, CDR2 YYNGEE, per germline. V was clipped by 4 bases and J by 3 bases; unmatched bases: 7. The CDR3 is CASSPGTGASNQPQHF. The CDR3 DNA reads TGTGCCAGCAGCCCCGGGACAGGGGCCTCCAATCAGCCCCAGCATTTT.

Note on this clone: Other DNA variants within this sample encode the same CDR3. This sequence joins TRBV30 and TRBJ1-6; the D gene is possibly TRBD1 (5 bases). Germline V gives CDR1 GTSNPN, CDR2 SVGIG (reference sequence). The germline V and J ends were trimmed by 3 bases and 8 bases, with 11 bases remaining between them. CDR3 length: 13 residues. The CDR3: CAWRGRGDSPLHF. DNA of the CDR3: TGTGCCTGGAGGGGACGGGGGGATTCACCCCTCCACTTT.

The chain combines TRBV3-1 (or the pseudogene TRBV3-2) with TRBJ1-1, with D maybe TRBD1 (6 bases). Between the trimmed V and J ends, which lost 9 bases and 2 bases, there was a span of 10 bases. Germline V CDR1 and CDR2: LGHDT, YNNKEL (reference sequence). The CDR3 sequence is 12 residues long. This chain's CDR3 is CASGDTNTEAFF. The CDR3 DNA reads TGTGCCAGTGGGGACACAAACACTGAAGCTTTCTTT.

The chain recombines TRBV3-1 (or the pseudogene TRBV3-2) with TRBJ2-1; TRBD2 matches 11 bases. Germline CDR1 is LGHDT and CDR2 is YNNKEL (reference sequence). The CDR3 runs to 13 residues. V lost 0 bases and J lost 15; bases outside the gene matches: 4. The CDR3 here is CASSQDGTSGRFF. The CDR3 DNA sequence: TGTGCCAGCAGCCAAGATGGGACTAGCGGTAGGTTCTTC.

This chain uses TRBV6-1 with TRBJ2-7; 8 nucleotides match TRBD1. This CDR3 spans 17 amino acids. J gave up 0 bases and V 0 bases, and 7 bases lay outside the gene matches. CDR1 and CDR2 (germline): MNHNS, SASEGT. CDR3 in amino acids: CASSEARDRSRSYEQYF. The CDR3 DNA is TGTGCCAGCAGTGAAGCGCGGGACAGGAGCCGCTCCTACGAGCAGTACTTC.

The V and J genes are TRBV28 and TRBJ2-3; 10 bases are shared with TRBD2. The CDR3 sequence is 15 residues long. J gave up 3 bases and V 2 bases, and 2 bases lay outside the gene matches. CDR1 MDHEN and CDR2 SYDVKM come from the germline V gene. The CDR3 DNA reads TGTGCCAGCAGTTTAGGGACTAGCGCAACAGATACGCAGTATTTT. Translated, it gives CASSLGTSATDTQYF.

This chain connects TRBV14 to TRBJ1-2; possible D gene TRBD1, 6 bases. Trimming left V 0 bases short and J 4 bases short, with 15 bases between. The CDR3 sequence is 16 residues long. Per the germline V gene, CDR1 is SGHDN and CDR2 is FVKESK. DNA of the CDR3: TGTGCCAGCAGCCAAGACCCCGGGACACTGGGCTATGGCTACACCTTC. It encodes CASSQDPGTLGYGYTF.

The CDR3 DNA reads TGCACCTGTAGCAGGGCCAGCACAGATACGCAGTATTTT. It codes for CTCSRASTDTQYF. V usage is TRBV29-1 and J usage is TRBJ2-3; D may be TRBD1 (5 bases). The CDR3 runs to 13 residues. Looked up from germline, CDR1 is SQVTM and CDR2 is ANQGSEA.

V gene TRBV6-5 combines with J gene TRBJ2-1; perhaps TRBD2 as D (6 bases). CDR3 length: 15 residues. The V end was cut by 6 bases, the J end by 7 bases, with 19 bases between. Germline V CDR1 and CDR2: MNHEY, SVGAGI. The CDR3 spells CASREGLLPRNEQFF. CDR3 nucleotides: TGTGCCAGCAGGGAGGGGTTACTACCTCGGAATGAGCAGTTCTTC.

The V call is TRBV11-3, the J call TRBJ2-1; D perhaps matches TRBD2 (5 bases). V lost 5 bases and J 10 bases, leaving 15 bases between the germline ends. The CDR3 covers 13 residues. CDR1 and CDR2 (germline): SGHNT, YENEEA. The CDR3 DNA follows: TGTGCCAGCAGCCTCGGGGTGGGCCGCGAGCAGTTCTTC. Translating gives CASSLGVGREQFF.

The chain is built from TRBV18 and TRBJ1-1; TRBD1 is a possible D gene (6 bases). Per the germline V gene, CDR1 is KGHSH and CDR2 is LQKENI. The CDR3 runs to 15 residues. V lost 4 bases, J lost 1 base, and 13 bases lay in between. The chain's CDR3 is CASSLGGGTNTEAFF. CDR3 nucleotide sequence: TGTGCCAGCTCACTAGGGGGAGGGACGAACACTGAAGCTTTCTTT.

The CDR3 DNA is TGCGCCAGCGACCCGGGGAGAGCCACCTATGGCTACACCTTC. This gives the protein CASDPGRATYGYTF. This sequence joins TRBV5-1 and TRBJ1-2, with no clear D. The V end was cut by 7 bases, the J end by 4 bases, with 17 bases between. The CDR3 is made up of 14 amino acids. Germline V gene sequence: CDR1 SGHRS, CDR2 YFSETQ.

This chain connects TRBV15 to TRBJ1-1; D remains unclear. This CDR3 is built from 15 residues. From germline, CDR1 is LNHNV and CDR2 YYDKDF (reference sequence). V gave up 0 bases and J gave up 1 base, with 9 bases separating them. This CDR3 is CATSRDPGGNTEAFF. The CDR3 DNA reads TGTGCCACCAGCAGAGATCCGGGAGGGAACACTGAAGCTTTCTTT.

The J gene is TRBJ2-1, the V gene TRBV7-9, with 8 bases fitting TRBD2. J gave up 5 bases and V 1 base, and 10 bases lay outside the gene matches. The germline V gene has CDR1 SEHNR and CDR2 FQNEAQ (reference sequence). This CDR3 contains 17 residues. CDR3: CASSLVSLGSGNNEQFF. The CDR3, as DNA: TGTGCCAGCAGCTTAGTGTCCCTTGGTAGCGGGAACAATGAGCAGTTCTTC.

The rearrangement uses TRBV4-1 and TRBJ1-5; TRBD1 is a possible D gene (6 bases). CDR3 length: 17 residues. With 0 bases removed from V and 6 bases from J, the gap between germline ends came to 18 bases. Looked up from germline, CDR1 is MGHRA and CDR2 is YSYEKL. The CDR3 is CASSQDSRGALRQPQHF. The DNA for the CDR3 is TGCGCCAGCAGCCAAGATTCGCGGGGGGCGCTTCGTCAGCCCCAGCATTTT.

The rearrangement links TRBV28 to TRBJ1-5; no reliable D call. Germline assignment: CDR1 MDHEN and CDR2 SYDVKM. This CDR3 comprises 15 residues. V lost 7 bases, J lost 6 bases, and 19 bases lay in between. The CDR3 region is CASMTPGGWGQPQHF. The CDR3 nucleotides are TGTGCCAGCATGACCCCCGGCGGGTGGGGTCAGCCCCAGCATTTT.

This chain connects TRBV7-8 to TRBJ2-7; D might be TRBD2 (6 bases). CDR1 is SGHVS and CDR2 is FQNEAQ in the germline V gene. V lost 3 bases and J lost 2, with 17 bases in between. CDR3 length: 16 amino acids. The CDR3 DNA reads as TGTGCCAGCAGCTTCCCCTCGGGGGAGACCCCCTACGAGCAGTACTTC. Amino acid sequence: CASSFPSGETPYEQYF.

Note on this clone: The sample has other DNA sequences that encode this CDR3 too. The CDR3 region is CSATRGYEQYF. The CDR3 nucleotides read TGCAGTGCTACCAGGGGTTACGAGCAGTACTTC. The chain combines TRBV20-1 with TRBJ2-7; possible D gene TRBD1, 6 bases. Trimming left V 4 bases short and J 4 bases short, with 8 bases between. The CDR3 sequence is 11 residues long. Germline V gene sequence: CDR1 DFQATT, CDR2 SNEGSKA (reference sequence).

This chain links TRBV11-3 with TRBJ2-1; 7 positions match TRBD1. Germline V lookup: CDR1 SGHNT, CDR2 YENEEA. Trimming removed 5 bases from V and 2 bases from J; junction bases left unmatched: 6. There are 15 residues in the CDR3. The CDR3 reads CASSPDRMPYNEQFF. CDR3 sequence (DNA): TGTGCCAGCAGCCCGGACAGGATGCCCTACAATGAGCAGTTCTTC. The whole variable domain, filled in from reference TRBV11-3 and TRBJ2-1, reads EAGVVQSPRYKIIEKKQPVAFWCNPISGHNTLYWYLQNLGQGPELLIRYENEEAVDDSQLPKDRFSAERLKGVDSTLKIQPAELGDSAVYLCASSPDRMPYNEQFFGPGTRLTVL.

The genes are TRBV12-3 or TRBV12-4 and TRBJ2-1; TRBD2 aligns across 8 bases. The CDR3 length is 13 residues. The V and J ends lost 3 bases and 12 bases, in that order; junction bases with no gene match: 7. The CDR3 bases are TGTGCCAGCAGTTTGGGGGAGCGGGAGTCGCAGTTCTTC. Protein sequence: CASSLGERESQFF.

This clone was observed once. The V call is TRBV24-1, the J call TRBJ2-5; TRBD2 aligns across 9 bases. J gave up 5 bases and V 3 bases, and 12 bases lay outside the gene matches. In germline, CDR1 is KGHDR, CDR2 SFDVKD. The CDR3 runs 17 residues. In nucleotides, the CDR3 is TGTGCCACCAGTGATGGAGTTCGGCGGGAGGGGGGGGAGACCCAGTACTTC. Its translation is CATSDGVRREGGETQYF.